This TCR beta chain was captured by sequencing in a study of T cells in Graves' hyperthyroidism and ophthalmopathy. The germline gives CDR1 SEHNR, CDR2 FQNEAQ (reference sequence). This CDR3 has 12 residues. V dropped 3 bases and J dropped 7 bases, with 10 bases sitting between them. Amplification of TCR beta CDR3 regions used RNA as the template. Carried out on the TCR CDR3, a first-round RT-PCR used the HTBI primer set. In TCRdb, the multiplex PCR reads were re-called with MiXCR into one record per CDR3 protein. The table includes 370,000 or so distinct CDR3 sequences, 15% to 18% detected once. This receptor was identified in a woman under 30 with Graves' hyperthyroidism that later progressed to Graves' ophthalmopathy. The chain couples TRBV7-9 to TRBJ2-7, with TRBD1 as a possible D gene (6 bases). Sequencing was done on a sample of blood. The CDR3 DNA reads as TGTGCCAGCAGCTTTGTTCAGGGGGAGCAGTACTTC. Encoded protein: CASSFVQGEQYF.